The 31 T cell receptor beta chains reported below all come from one sample, sequenced in a study of blood T cells in healthy people across ages (dated by TCRdb to the mid-2010s). Library method: 5' RACE. Sequencing took place on an Illumina HiSeq 2500. The second PCR ran for roughly 7 to 12 cycles and used a J-beta primer mix along with a sample-barcoded 5' primer. Starting from the raw public reads, TCRdb applied fastp trimming at Q25, assembled clones with MiXCR and retained in-frame beta chains. Every distinct CDR3 protein forms one entry, paired with its most common genes and DNA. Across this sample there are hundreds of thousands of distinct CDR3 sequences, with approximately 53% seen only once. Clones ranked in the top ten supply approximately 24% of the sample. Source material: blood. All receptors come from a man between 35 and 55 years old in good health.

This clonotype has only a few counts. The V gene is TRBV7-2, the J gene TRBJ2-5, with a possible D match to TRBD1 (5 bases). Germline CDR1 reads SGHTA; CDR2 reads FQGNSA. This CDR3 is 15 amino acids long. Trimming pared 1 base from V and 1 base from J, leaving 10 bases between. The CDR3 is CASSLEGAVQETQYF. In DNA form, the CDR3 reads TGTGCCAGCAGCTTAGAAGGGGCGGTCCAAGAGACCCAGTACTTC. Full variable domain (rest looked up from reference TRBV7-2 and TRBJ2-5): GAGVSQSPSNKVTEKGKDVELRCDPISGHTALYWYRQSLGQGLEFLIYFQGNSAPDKSGLPSDRFSAERTGGSVSTLTIQRTQQEDSAVYLCASSLEGAVQETQYFGPGTRLLVL.

There are a few counts of this clonotype. The chain combines TRBV15 with TRBJ2-3; tentatively, D is TRBD2 (5 bases). V dropped 0 bases and J dropped 5 bases, with 12 bases sitting between them. This CDR3 has 15 residues. Germline V lookup: CDR1 LNHNV, CDR2 YYDKDF (reference sequence). CDR3 region: CATSRDIGDGDTQYF. CDR3 coding DNA: TGTGCCACCAGCAGAGATATCGGGGATGGAGATACGCAGTATTTT.

The CDR3 is CAISMVPAGEDQPQHF. The CDR3 nucleotides read TGTGCCATCAGTATGGTGCCGGCGGGGGAGGATCAGCCCCAGCATTTT. V usage is TRBV10-3 and J usage is TRBJ1-5; TRBD1 is a possible D gene (5 bases). This CDR3 is built from 16 residues. The ends were cut back, 5 bases at V and 5 bases at J, with 19 bases in the middle. Germline V gene lookup returns CDR1 ENHRY and CDR2 SYGVKD.

J is TRBJ2-1 and V is TRBV18; D may match TRBD1 or TRBD2 (5 bases each). Trimming removed 6 bases from V and 0 bases from J, with 15 bases in between. The CDR3 contains 16 residues. Looked up from germline, CDR1 is KGHSH and CDR2 is LQKENI. The DNA of the CDR3 is TGTGCCAGCTCCGCACCGAGGGGACGCTCCTACAATGAGCAGTTCTTC. Residues: CASSAPRGRSYNEQFF.

In the case of this clonotype: A much bigger clone sits one base away, suggesting this may be a read error. This chain joins TRBV12-3 or TRBV12-4 and TRBJ1-6; the match to TRBD1 covers 8 bases. V shed 6 bases and J 11 bases; nucleotides not matched to a gene: 12. CDR3 length: 15 residues. This chain's CDR3 is CASRSGQGLNPPLHF. CDR3 coding DNA: TGTGCCAGCAGGAGCGGACAGGGCTTGAATCCACCCCTCCACTTT.

The V and J genes are TRBV7-9 and TRBJ1-6; perhaps TRBD1 as D (5 bases). The germline V gene has CDR1 SEHNR and CDR2 FQNEAQ (reference sequence). The CDR3 loop spans 15 amino acids. Trimming shortened V by 1 base and J by 7 bases, and 11 bases separated the two germline ends. CDR3 in DNA: TGTGCCAGCAGCTTAGAGGCAGGGAGGAATTCACCCCTCCACTTT. Protein product: CASSLEAGRNSPLHF.

The rearrangement uses TRBV3-1 and TRBJ1-2, with D hard to call. Germline CDR1 and CDR2: LGHDT and YNNKEL (reference sequence). V dropped 5 bases and J dropped 4 bases, with 17 bases sitting between them. This CDR3 has 15 residues. CDR3: CASSELDPGVYGYTF. CDR3 DNA: TGTGCCAGCAGCGAACTGGATCCCGGAGTCTATGGCTACACCTTC. The variable domain in full, with the rest retrieved from reference TRBV3-1 and TRBJ1-2, is DTAVSQTPKYLVTQMGNDKSIKCEQNLGHDTMYWYKQDSKKFLKIMFSYNNKELIINETVPNRFSPKSPDKAHLNLHINSLELGDSAVYFCASSELDPGVYGYTFGSGTRLTVV.

The rearrangement links TRBV3-1 to TRBJ1-6; D remains ambiguous. CDR3 length equals 15 residues. Germline V gives CDR1 LGHDT, CDR2 YNNKEL (reference sequence). V lost 2 bases and J lost 12, with 17 bases in between. The CDR3 is CASSQNPNNHQPLHF. CDR3 bases: TGTGCCAGCAGCCAAAATCCGAATAACCACCAACCCCTCCACTTT.

The chain combines TRBV28 with TRBJ2-1, with TRBD1 matching over 9 bases. Germline loops: CDR1 MDHEN, CDR2 SYDVKM. The CDR3 spans 15 residues. Germline trimming cut 7 bases from V and 4 bases from J; bases unmatched to any gene: 8. As DNA, the CDR3 is TGTGCCAGCAACGACAGGGGGGGCCTATACAATGAGCAGTTCTTC. It specifies CASNDRGGLYNEQFF.

This chain joins TRBV29-1 and TRBJ2-1, with D unresolved. CDR1 and CDR2 from the germline V gene are SQVTM and ANQGSEA. This CDR3 is built from 16 residues. Trimming removed 3 bases from V and 1 base from J, with 16 bases in between. CDR3 bases: TGCAGCGTTGAGGTCAGGCCGGACCCTTCCTACAATGAGCAGTTCTTC. Its protein product is CSVEVRPDPSYNEQFF.

The chain carries TRBV9 and TRBJ2-1, with no clear D. The germline V and J ends were trimmed by 0 bases and 6 bases, with 7 bases remaining between them. This CDR3 comprises 13 residues. Germline assignment: CDR1 SGDLS and CDR2 YYNGEE. In DNA form, the CDR3 reads TGTGCCAGCAGCGTAGCTGTAGGCAATGAGCAGTTCTTC. Its translation is CASSVAVGNEQFF.

This clonotype was detected a few times. This chain links TRBV20-1 with TRBJ1-4; TRBD1 matches 7 bases. The CDR3 has 14 residues. CDR1 and CDR2 (germline): DFQATT, SNEGSKA (reference sequence). J was trimmed by 7 bases and V by 6 bases; bases with no gene match: 11. CDR3 in DNA: TGCAGTGCGCAACCGCCGACAGGGAGTGAAAAACTGTTTTTT. Amino acid sequence: CSAQPPTGSEKLFF.

This clonotype was counted only a few times. The rearrangement joins TRBV13 to TRBJ1-2, with D possibly matching TRBD1 (6 bases). Germline V gene sequence: CDR1 PRHDT, CDR2 FYEKMQ (reference sequence). Trimming shortened V by 3 bases and J by 6 bases, and 14 bases separated the two germline ends. The CDR3 has 14 residues. The CDR3 DNA follows: TGTGCCAGCAGCTTGGGCAGGGGCCTAGATGGCTACACCTTC. This translates into CASSLGRGLDGYTF.

This clonotype occurred many times. The chain couples TRBV11-3 to TRBJ2-5; TRBD2 matches 14 bases. Germline-derived CDR1 and CDR2 are SGHNT and YENEEA. The CDR3 has 16 amino acids. V was pared by 5 bases and J by 5 bases, with 7 bases of the junction left unmatched. CDR3 residues: CASSLGTSGRVETQYF. CDR3 DNA: TGTGCCAGCAGCCTAGGGACTAGCGGGAGAGTTGAGACCCAGTACTTC.

CDR3 coding DNA: TGTGCCACCAGTGACCCGGCAGGGACAGAGACCCAGTACTTC. Residues: CATSDPAGTETQYF. The rearrangement uses TRBV24-1 and TRBJ2-4; D might be TRBD1 or TRBD2, each matching 5 bases. The J call is doubtful: the DNA matches TRBJ2-5 better. The CDR3 has 14 residues. The germline V gene encodes CDR1 KGHDR and CDR2 SFDVKD.

The chain employs TRBV11-1 and TRBJ2-1; D is uncertain. The CDR3 is 16 residues long. With 5 bases removed from V and 8 bases from J, the gap between germline ends came to 22 bases. Per germline, CDR1 SGHAT and CDR2 FQDESV (reference sequence). The CDR3 here is CASSLHEVTRDYEQFF. DNA for the CDR3: TGTGCCAGCAGCCTACATGAGGTGACTCGTGACTATGAGCAGTTCTTC. The variable domain in full, with the rest retrieved from reference TRBV11-1 and TRBJ2-1, is EAEVAQSPRYKITEKSQAVAFWCDPISGHATLYWYRQILGQGPELLVQFQDESVVDDSQLPKDRFSAERLKGVDSTLKIQPAELGDSAMYLCASSLHEVTRDYEQFFGPGTRLTVL.

This clonotype appeared a few times. This rearrangement joins TRBV10-3 to TRBJ1-1; 9 nucleotides line up with TRBD1. The germline CDR1 and CDR2 sequences are ENHRY and SYGVKD. Trimming cost V 0 bases and J 4 bases; bases outside gene matches: 12. The CDR3 contains 18 residues. CDR3 amino acids: CAISESRGQGRSGTEAFF. The CDR3 DNA reads as TGTGCCATCAGTGAGTCGAGGGGACAGGGTAGGTCGGGCACTGAAGCTTTCTTT.

The chain is built from TRBV6-5 and TRBJ1-4, with 7 bases identical to TRBD1. CDR3 length: 15 amino acids. Per the germline V gene, CDR1 is MNHEY and CDR2 is SVGAGI. J gave up 7 bases and V 0 bases, and 5 bases lay outside the gene matches. The CDR3: CASSYSRQGGEKLFF. The CDR3 DNA sequence: TGTGCCAGCAGTTACTCGAGACAGGGCGGTGAAAAACTGTTTTTT.

This clonotype was counted between two and nine times. This chain links TRBV12-3 or TRBV12-4 with TRBJ2-5, with D uncertain. Near its end, the DNA agrees better with TRBJ2-4, so the J call may be wrong. CDR3 length equals 14 residues. The CDR3 DNA is TGTGCCAGCAGTTTCGGTGTTGAGGAAAACATTCAGTACTTC. Translated, it gives CASSFGVEENIQYF.

The rearrangement uses TRBV15 and TRBJ2-1; D ambiguous. The J call may be faulty, since TRBJ2-7 better matches the DNA end. The CDR3 has 12 residues. Germline-derived CDR1 and CDR2 are LNHNV and YYDKDF (reference sequence). The DNA for the CDR3 is TGTGCCACCAGCACAGGCTACAATGAGCAGTACTTC. It is translated as CATSTGYNEQYF.

The chain is built from TRBV7-2 and TRBJ2-5; no reliable D call. Germline CDR1 reads SGHTA; CDR2 reads FQGNSA. This CDR3 has 14 amino acids. Trimming left V 7 bases short and J 2 bases short, with 14 bases between. The CDR3 DNA reads as TGTGCCAGCAACTCAGGTTGGGGTCAAGAGACCCAGTACTTC. It codes for CASNSGWGQETQYF.

The V and J genes are TRBV6-4 and TRBJ2-6; D gene ambiguous. The CDR3 consists of 14 residues. Germline V gene data show CDR1 as MRHNA and CDR2 as SNTAGT. The V gene lost 7 bases and the J gene lost 4 bases, with 11 bases spanning the gap. CDR3 residues: CASTPVAGANVLTF. The CDR3 bases are TGTGCCAGCACCCCAGTAGCCGGGGCCAACGTCCTGACTTTC.

CDR3 nucleotides: TGCAGTGCCCCCGGACGGAGCTACAATGAGCAGTTCTTC. It yields the protein CSAPGRSYNEQFF. The chain couples TRBV20-1 to TRBJ2-1, with unresolved D. The CDR3 is made up of 13 amino acids. The ends were cut back, 6 bases at V and 3 bases at J, with 12 bases in the middle. Germline V CDR1 and CDR2: DFQATT, SNEGSKA (reference sequence).

The rearrangement uses TRBV12-3 or TRBV12-4 and TRBJ2-1; TRBD1 is a possible D gene (6 bases). This CDR3 has 15 residues. Trimming shortened V by 5 bases and J by 4 bases, and 15 bases separated the two germline ends. The CDR3 DNA sequence: TGTGCCAGCAGTCCTACAGGGTGGCGATACAATGAGCAGTTCTTC. Translated, it gives CASSPTGWRYNEQFF.

The chain recombines TRBV7-3 with TRBJ2-1; D not certain. The germline V gene encodes CDR1 SGHTA and CDR2 FQGTGA. The CDR3 is 14 amino acids. Trimming pared 1 base from V and 6 bases from J, leaving 10 bases between. CDR3 sequence (DNA): TGTGCCAGCAGCTTAAGTCTAGTCAGCAATGAGCAGTTCTTC. Protein product: CASSLSLVSNEQFF.

This sequence joins TRBV9 and TRBJ2-3; TRBD2 matches at 9 bases. V was pared by 0 bases and J by 2 bases, with 4 bases of the junction left unmatched. Germline V gene lookup returns CDR1 SGDLS and CDR2 YYNGEE. The CDR3 has 16 amino acids. The DNA of the CDR3 is TGTGCCAGCAGCGTAGCCGCGGGGGGGGTCACAGATACGCAGTATTTT. This translates into CASSVAAGGVTDTQYF. Variable domain in full (rest from reference TRBV9 and TRBJ2-3): DSGVTQTPKHLITATGQRVTLRCSPRSGDLSVYWYQQSLDQGLQFLIQYYNGEERAKGNILERFSAQQFPDLHSELNLSSLELGDSALYFCASSVAAGGVTDTQYFGPGTRLTVL.

The V and J genes are TRBV3-1 and TRBJ2-1; D might be TRBD1 (6 bases). The CDR3 spans 16 residues. The V and J ends lost 3 bases and 3 bases respectively, with 15 bases between them. CDR1 LGHDT and CDR2 YNNKEL come from the germline V gene (reference sequence). The CDR3 region is CASSHIDRTFYNEQFF. Here the CDR3 DNA reads TGTGCCAGCAGCCACATAGACAGGACATTCTACAATGAGCAGTTCTTC.

The chain combines TRBV4-1 with TRBJ2-1, with 13 bases that match TRBD2. The CDR3 sequence is 16 residues long. Losses at the gene ends were 4 bases for V and 9 bases for J; bases not matched to a gene: 9. The V gene's germline CDR1 is MGHRA and CDR2 YSYEKL. CDR3 nucleotides: TGCGCCAGCAGCCTTCAGACTAGCGGGAGGATAGGTGAGCAGTTCTTC. Its protein product is CASSLQTSGRIGEQFF.

The chain has TRBV12-3 or TRBV12-4 and TRBJ2-2; 10 bases align to TRBD1. V shed 1 base and J 6 bases; nucleotides not matched to a gene: 5. The CDR3 consists of 16 residues. The CDR3 protein is CASSLVPGTGAGELFF. CDR3 nucleotide sequence: TGTGCCAGCAGTTTAGTACCCGGGACAGGGGCCGGGGAGCTGTTTTTT.

The DNA of the CDR3 is TGTGCCAGCAGTGAAGCGCCGGCAGGAACTTCCTACGAGCAGTACTTC. Its translation is CASSEAPAGTSYEQYF. J is TRBJ2-7 and V is TRBV6-1; D is ambiguous. Trimming shortened V by 0 bases and J by 1 base, and 13 bases separated the two germline ends. This CDR3 is built from 16 residues. CDR1 MNHNS and CDR2 SASEGT come from the germline V gene.

The chain links TRBV28 to TRBJ2-5, with D hard to call. The V gene's germline CDR1 is MDHEN and CDR2 SYDVKM. Trimming cost V 7 bases and J 3 bases, with 12 bases left between them. The CDR3 length is 13 residues. For the CDR3, the DNA is TGTGCCAGCACTGTAGGGCTCGAAGAGACCCAGTACTTC. Protein sequence: CASTVGLEETQYF.